This T cell receptor beta chain was recorded in a study of identical twins. Using its own MiXCR run on the 5' RACE reads, TCRdb lists one record per CDR3 protein. The sample lists about 530,000 distinct CDR3 sequences, approximately 20% occurring once. Study-wide findings and caveats: In monozygotic twins, models underestimated the sharing of out-of-frame TCR alpha. Out-of-frame alpha sequences shared between twins exhibited an excess of low generation probability.

Donors uniformly comprised healthy Caucasians. This clonotype has ten or more counts. Its antigen is unknown. These sequences were also reported in another study, on yellow fever vaccine responses in identical twins. That work contributes: On the reported evidence, twins' vaccine T cell responses seemed partly convergent and partly personalized.

The clonotype comes from a woman aged 18-35 years in good health. Sample: CD4+ T cells sorted from blood.

As DNA, the CDR3 is TGTGCCATCAGTCAGGGACAGCTCTATGGCTACACCTTC. Translated, it gives CAISQGQLYGYTF. This sequence joins TRBV10-3 and TRBJ1-2, with 7 nucleotides matching TRBD1. J lost 4 bases, V lost 5 bases, and 4 bases had no gene match. The CDR3 consists of 13 residues. Germline V gives CDR1 ENHRY, CDR2 SYGVKD.